The 27 T cell receptor beta chains below come from one sample, sequenced in a study of blood T cell repertoires in COVID-19. Sequencing was performed with immunoSEQ multiplex PCR; in TCRdb, only in-frame clones are kept and a portion is missing. The profile shows 55,000 to 80,000 clones, 83% of them singletons. The source material was peripheral blood. These receptors came from a human donor in a cohort sampled during active COVID-19.

J is TRBJ1-5 and V is TRBV7-9, with TRBD1 identical over 7 bases. Germline V gene sequence: CDR1 SEHNR, CDR2 FQNEAQ (reference sequence). J was trimmed by 11 bases and V by 6 bases; bases with no gene match: 10. This CDR3 is built from 13 residues. In DNA form, the CDR3 reads TGTGCCAGCAGTTCCGGGACAGAGGCGTCCCAGCATTTT. The encoded protein is CASSSGTEASQHF.

The chain links TRBV9 to TRBJ2-1, with 11 bases aligning to TRBD2. V was pared by 3 bases and J by 9 bases, with 8 bases of the junction left unmatched. The germline V gene encodes CDR1 SGDLS and CDR2 YYNGEE. The CDR3 has 15 amino acids. The CDR3 nucleotides read TGTGCCAGCAGCGGCTCACTAGCGGGGGTGGGTGAGCAGTTCTTC. Its protein is CASSGSLAGVGEQFF.

This clone occurred once. The chain combines TRBV15 with TRBJ2-2, with 7 bases identical to TRBD1. Germline V gives CDR1 LNHNV, CDR2 YYDKDF (reference sequence). V lost 4 bases and J lost 6; bases outside the gene matches: 2. The CDR3 is 13 amino acids. CDR3 DNA: TGTGCCACCAGCACCCAGGGGGCCGGGGAGCTGTTTTTT. Translated: CATSTQGAGELFF.

This chain joins TRBV18 and TRBJ2-1; D unresolved. This CDR3 region has 15 residues. Trimming left V 3 bases short and J 0 bases short, with 9 bases between. CDR1 and CDR2 (germline): KGHSH, LQKENI. The CDR3 DNA is TGTGCCAGCTCACCGAACTTACGCTCCTACAATGAGCAGTTCTTC. It codes for CASSPNLRSYNEQFF.

This clone appeared a single time. The chain employs TRBV4-1 and TRBJ2-5; 9 bases are shared with TRBD2. Losses at the gene ends were 4 bases for V and 5 bases for J; bases not matched to a gene: 17. The length of the CDR3 is 18 residues. Germline assignment: CDR1 MGHRA and CDR2 YSYEKL. The CDR3 protein is CASSRFNSGSRLSETQYF. CDR3 nucleotides: TGCGCCAGCAGCCGATTTAATAGCGGGAGTAGGCTCTCGGAGACCCAGTACTTC.

The chain carries TRBV19 and TRBJ2-3, with a possible D match to TRBD1 (6 bases). The V end was cut by 7 bases, the J end by 5 bases, with 16 bases between. Germline values: CDR1 LNHDA, CDR2 SQIVND (reference sequence). The length of the CDR3 is 14 residues. CDR3 loop: CASNIQGSKDTQYF. The CDR3 DNA reads as TGTGCCAGTAACATACAGGGCAGTAAAGATACGCAGTATTTT.

The chain is built from TRBV19 and TRBJ2-6; D perhaps matches TRBD2 (6 bases). Trimming shortened V by 3 bases and J by 2 bases, and 8 bases separated the two germline ends. The germline V gene has CDR1 LNHDA and CDR2 SQIVND (reference sequence). The CDR3 sequence is 15 residues long. The CDR3 coding sequence is TGTGCCAGTAGTATGGGGGGTACTGGGGCCAACGTCCTGACTTTC. This gives the protein CASSMGGTGANVLTF.

The V call is TRBV18, the J call TRBJ1-5; a weak D match, TRBD1 (5 bases). Germline assignment: CDR1 KGHSH and CDR2 LQKENI. Trimming cost V 4 bases and J 6 bases, with 19 bases left between them. The CDR3 spans 16 residues. The CDR3, as DNA: TGTGCCAGCTCACTTTTTGATCCTAGGGGTAGTCAGCCCCAGCATTTT. This encodes CASSLFDPRGSQPQHF.

The CDR3 here is CSVGDRGFRGYTF. In DNA form, the CDR3 reads TGCAGCGTTGGGGACAGGGGGTTTCGGGGCTACACCTTC. The gene calls are TRBV29-1 and TRBJ1-2; 11 bases are a match to TRBD1. The length of the CDR3 is 13 residues. Germline CDR1 is SQVTM and CDR2 is ANQGSEA. The V and J ends lost 4 bases and 8 bases, in that order; junction bases with no gene match: 6.

The chain employs TRBV27 and TRBJ2-1; 11 bases align to TRBD2. The CDR3 length is 19 residues. V was pared by 2 bases and J by 0 bases, with 9 bases of the junction left unmatched. Germline CDR1 MNHEY, CDR2 SMNVEV (reference sequence). The CDR3 loop reads CASSLRVAGGSYSYNEQFF. In nucleotides, the CDR3 is TGTGCCAGCAGTTTAAGGGTAGCGGGAGGGTCCTACTCCTACAATGAGCAGTTCTTC.

This clone was seen only once. This sequence joins TRBV7-9 and TRBJ1-1; possibly TRBD1 for D (5 bases). V shed 5 bases and J shed 5 bases, with 15 bases lying between them. The germline V gene encodes CDR1 SEHNR and CDR2 FQNEAQ (reference sequence). The CDR3 runs to 14 residues. The DNA of the CDR3 is TGTGCCAGCAGCCGAATCTACGGGGGGACTGAAGCTTTCTTT. Protein sequence: CASSRIYGGTEAFF.

V and J are TRBV5-1 and TRBJ1-3; D is undetermined. Germline V CDR1 and CDR2: SGHRS, YFSETQ. This CDR3 has 16 residues. Trimming left V 0 bases short and J 4 bases short, with 14 bases between. The CDR3 DNA is TGCGCCAGCAGCTTGGCCGGGGTTAAAACAGGAAACACCATATATTTT. It encodes CASSLAGVKTGNTIYF. Supplemented by reference TRBV5-1 and TRBJ1-3, the full variable domain reads KAGVTQTPRYLIKTRGQQVTLSCSPISGHRSVSWYQQTPGQGLQFLFEYFSETQRNKGNFPGRFSGRQFSNSRSEMNVSTLELGDSALYLCASSLAGVKTGNTIYFGEGSWLTVV.

This chain links TRBV19 with TRBJ2-1, with TRBD2 matching 10 bases. In germline, CDR1 is LNHDA, CDR2 SQIVND (reference sequence). The V segment lost 6 bases and the J segment 6 bases; nucleotides outside the gene matches: 8. The CDR3 consists of 15 residues. The CDR3 DNA sequence: TGTGCCAGTAGCCGAGCGGGAGGGCCGAGCAATGAGCAGTTCTTC. Its translation: CASSRAGGPSNEQFF.

The chain recombines TRBV5-4 with TRBJ2-7, with TRBD2 matching over 8 bases. The germline V gene has CDR1 SGHNT and CDR2 YYREEE (reference sequence). CDR3 size: 14 residues. Losses at the gene ends were 2 bases for V and 3 bases for J; bases not matched to a gene: 4. CDR3 sequence (DNA): TGTGCCAGCAGCTTACGGGAGGGAAGCTACGAGCAGTACTTC. Its protein product is CASSLREGSYEQYF.

The gene calls are TRBV3-1 (or the pseudogene TRBV3-2) and TRBJ2-1; D may be TRBD2 (5 bases). The CDR3 has 13 residues. Germline CDR1 reads LGHDT; CDR2 reads YNNKEL (reference sequence). With 1 base removed from V and 8 bases from J, the gap between germline ends came to 9 bases. The CDR3 here is CASSQVGGHEQFF. CDR3 in DNA: TGTGCCAGCAGCCAAGTCGGAGGACATGAGCAGTTCTTC.

The J gene is TRBJ2-1, the V gene TRBV29-1; TRBD2 agrees at 9 bases. V gave up 5 bases and J gave up 9 bases; unmatched junction bases: 11. The germline CDR1 and CDR2 sequences are SQVTM and ANQGSEA. CDR3 length equals 14 residues. CDR3 nucleotide sequence: TGCAGCGTTCCGGGACTAGCAGCGACGGGTGAGCAGTTCTTC. The encoded protein is CSVPGLAATGEQFF.

V usage is TRBV12-3 or TRBV12-4 and J usage is TRBJ2-7; 7 bases are shared with TRBD2. The CDR3 sequence is 13 residues long. The V and J ends lost 3 bases and 4 bases, in that order; junction bases with no gene match: 3. CDR3 sequence reads: CASSFGRAYEQYF. DNA of the CDR3: TGTGCCAGCAGTTTTGGGAGGGCGTACGAGCAGTACTTC.

The genes are TRBV30 and TRBJ2-7, with TRBD1 as a possible D gene (5 bases). Germline V gene sequence: CDR1 GTSNPN, CDR2 SVGIG (reference sequence). This CDR3 comprises 13 residues. The V gene lost 2 bases and the J gene lost 7 bases, with 15 bases spanning the gap. CDR3 in DNA: TGTGCCTGGAGTCTAAACCAGGGCTGGGAGCAGTACTTC. Residues: CAWSLNQGWEQYF.

The CDR3: CASSEESGSGAEQYF. CDR3 DNA: TGTGCCAGCAGTGAGGAGAGCGGGAGTGGCGCCGAGCAGTACTTC. The J gene is TRBJ2-7, the V gene TRBV2, with TRBD2 matching 8 bases. The CDR3 loop spans 15 amino acids. Germline V CDR1 and CDR2: SNHLY, FYNNEI. Germline trimming cut 3 bases from V and 6 bases from J; bases unmatched to any gene: 10.

V is TRBV11-2 and J is TRBJ1-6; D is undetermined. Trimming removed 2 bases at V and 1 base at J, with 3 bases between. The germline gives CDR1 SGHAT, CDR2 FQNNGV. The CDR3 sequence is 14 residues long. CDR3: CASSLRSYNSPLHF. CDR3 bases: TGTGCCAGCAGCTTACGGTCCTATAATTCACCCCTCCACTTT.

This sequence joins TRBV7-2 and TRBJ1-2, with D possibly being TRBD1 (5 bases). Germline V gives CDR1 SGHTA, CDR2 FQGNSA. The CDR3 is made up of 16 amino acids. V lost 1 base and J 7 bases, leaving 19 bases between the germline ends. CDR3 nucleotides: TGTGCCAGCAGCTTAGTTCCAGGGCAGGCGTTTGGTGGCTACACCTTC. Encoded protein: CASSLVPGQAFGGYTF.

This sequence joins TRBV18 and TRBJ2-5; 15 nucleotides line up with TRBD2. This CDR3 comprises 16 residues. Germline values: CDR1 KGHSH, CDR2 LQKENI. Germline trimming cut 7 bases from V and 1 base from J; bases unmatched to any gene: 4. CDR3 bases: TGTGCCAGCTGGGGACTAGCGGGAGGAGCCCAAGAGACCCAGTACTTC. Protein sequence: CASWGLAGGAQETQYF.

This clone was observed a single time. This chain connects TRBV27 to TRBJ2-1; the D gene is possibly TRBD2 (6 bases). Germline V gives CDR1 MNHEY, CDR2 SMNVEV (reference sequence). Trimming removed 6 bases from V and 6 bases from J, with 15 bases in between. CDR3 size: 14 residues. CDR3 in DNA: TGTGCCAGCAGGGGACTCTCGTTAGGCAATGAGCAGTTCTTC. It encodes CASRGLSLGNEQFF.

CDR3 in amino acids: CASSSDRDSPLHF. The CDR3 DNA follows: TGCGCCAGCAGCTCGGACAGGGATTCACCCCTCCACTTT. J is TRBJ1-6 and V is TRBV5-1, with TRBD1 matching 8 bases. The trim removed 3 bases at V and 8 bases at J, leaving 1 base unmatched. CDR1 is SGHRS, CDR2 YFSETQ, per germline. This CDR3 spans 13 amino acids.

The chain links TRBV7-3 to TRBJ2-2; D gene ambiguous. V was trimmed by 5 bases and J by 5 bases, leaving 12 bases between them. This CDR3 spans 14 amino acids. In germline, CDR1 is SGHTA, CDR2 FQGTGA. The CDR3 protein is CASSPTPGTGELFF. CDR3 DNA: TGTGCCAGCAGCCCCACGCCAGGTACCGGGGAGCTGTTTTTT.

The chain joins TRBV19 to TRBJ1-2; 9 bases line up with TRBD1. The CDR3 is 14 residues long. The J segment lost 8 bases and the V segment lost 5 bases, leaving 9 bases of the junction unmatched. CDR1 and CDR2 (germline): LNHDA, SQIVND (reference sequence). CDR3 protein: CASSVGTGNRGYTF. In DNA form, the CDR3 reads TGTGCCAGTAGTGTTGGGACAGGGAATAGGGGCTACACCTTC.

The chain employs TRBV27 and TRBJ2-6, with 13 nucleotides matching TRBD2. V was clipped by 4 bases and J by 0 bases; unmatched bases: 6. CDR1 and CDR2 (germline): MNHEY, SMNVEV (reference sequence). The CDR3 extends over 19 amino acids. This CDR3 reads CASSSKGLAGNSGANVLTF. CDR3 DNA: TGTGCCAGCAGTTCGAAGGGACTAGCGGGGAACTCTGGGGCCAACGTCCTGACTTTC.